This T cell receptor (beta chain) is from a study of blood T cell repertoires in COVID-19. Looking at the study overall: COVID-19 samples collected from the United States, Italy and Spain covered acute and convalescent phases. PBMCs, B-cell-depleted T cells, or T cells provided the cDNA or gDNA that made up the material.

The CDR3 has 13 amino acids. Looked up from germline, CDR1 is SQVTM and CDR2 is ANQGSEA. V was cut by 5 bases and J by 1 base, with 11 bases left in between. Study processing details: The authors estimated nucleated cell counts from reference gene primer amplification. Data came from immunoSEQ multiplex PCR; TCRdb stores just in-frame clones and leaves some out. The V and J calls and clone size come from that table; D and trimming were worked out from the DNA. Among 85,000 to 120,000 clones listed, about 91% were seen once. The clonotype originates from a man aged 18 to 29 with acute or convalescent COVID-19. The chain has TRBV29-1 and TRBJ1-1; D possibly corresponds to TRBD1 (6 bases). Material: peripheral blood. CDR3 DNA sequence: TGCAGCGTTTGGACAGACCAGAACACTGAAGCTTTCTTT. Translated, it gives CSVWTDQNTEAFF.